This T cell receptor (beta chain) was sequenced for a study of control samples from healthy donors and cancer patients. Germline lookup yields CDR1 LGHDT and CDR2 YNNKEL (reference sequence). V lost 1 base, J lost 8 bases, and 3 bases stayed unmatched. This CDR3 has 15 residues. Profiling relied on immunoSEQ multiplex PCR, and the TCRdb table lists in-frame clones only, not all of them. Seen here are about 130,000 clones, around 93% observed once, and the top ten hold roughly 1.9%. The rearrangement uses TRBV3-1 (or the pseudogene TRBV3-2) and TRBJ1-6; 9 nucleotides match TRBD1. The origin of this receptor is a woman aged 45-65 years in good health. Material for sequencing was blood. The CDR3 sequence is CASSQGTGADSPLHF. The CDR3 nucleotides read TGTGCCAGCAGCCAAGGGACAGGGGCTGATTCACCCCTCCACTTT.